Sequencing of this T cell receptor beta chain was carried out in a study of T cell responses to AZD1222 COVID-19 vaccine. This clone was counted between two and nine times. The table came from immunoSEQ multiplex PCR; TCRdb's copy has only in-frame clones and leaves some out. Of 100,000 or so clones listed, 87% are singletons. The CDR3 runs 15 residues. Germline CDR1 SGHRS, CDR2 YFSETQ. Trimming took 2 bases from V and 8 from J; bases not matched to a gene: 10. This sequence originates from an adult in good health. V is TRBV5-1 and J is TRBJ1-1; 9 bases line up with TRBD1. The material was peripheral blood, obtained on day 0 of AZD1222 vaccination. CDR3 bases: TGCGCCAGCAGCTTCAACTCGGGACAGGGATCCGAAGCTTTCTTT. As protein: CASSFNSGQGSEAFF.